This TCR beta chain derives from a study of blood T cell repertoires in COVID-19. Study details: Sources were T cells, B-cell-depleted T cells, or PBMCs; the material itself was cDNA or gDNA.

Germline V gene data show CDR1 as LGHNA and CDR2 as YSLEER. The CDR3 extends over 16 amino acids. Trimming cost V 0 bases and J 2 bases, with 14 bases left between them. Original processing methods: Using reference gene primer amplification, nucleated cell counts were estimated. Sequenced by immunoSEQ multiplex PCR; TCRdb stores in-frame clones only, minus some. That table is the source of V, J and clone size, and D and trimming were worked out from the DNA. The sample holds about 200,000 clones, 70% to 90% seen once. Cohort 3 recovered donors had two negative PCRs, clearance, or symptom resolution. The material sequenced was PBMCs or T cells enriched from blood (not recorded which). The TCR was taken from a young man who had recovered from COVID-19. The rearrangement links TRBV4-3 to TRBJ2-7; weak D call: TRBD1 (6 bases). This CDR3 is CASSQDYRAPTYEQYF. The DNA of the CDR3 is TGCGCCAGCAGCCAAGATTACAGGGCGCCCACCTACGAGCAGTACTTC.